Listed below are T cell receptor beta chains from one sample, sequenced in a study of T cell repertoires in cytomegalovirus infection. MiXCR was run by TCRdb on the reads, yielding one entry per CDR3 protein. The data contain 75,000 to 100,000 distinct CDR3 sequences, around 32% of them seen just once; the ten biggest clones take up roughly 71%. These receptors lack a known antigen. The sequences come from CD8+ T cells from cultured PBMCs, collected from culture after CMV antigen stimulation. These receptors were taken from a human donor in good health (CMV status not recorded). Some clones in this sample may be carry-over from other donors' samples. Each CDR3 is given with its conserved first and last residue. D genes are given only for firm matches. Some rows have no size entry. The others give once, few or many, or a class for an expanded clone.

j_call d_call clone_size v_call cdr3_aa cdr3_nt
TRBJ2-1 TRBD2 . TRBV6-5 CASDAVGSGGHYNEQFF TGTGCCAGCGACGCGGTTGGAAGCGGGGGACACTACAATGAGCAGTTCTTC
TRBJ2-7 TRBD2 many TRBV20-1 CSAKGTSGVGEQYF TGCAGTGCTAAAGGGACTAGCGGGGTTGGCGAGCAGTACTTC
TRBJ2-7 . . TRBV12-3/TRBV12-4 CASSPVLTGEQYF TGTGCCAGCAGTCCGGTTCTAACAGGCGAGCAGTACTTC
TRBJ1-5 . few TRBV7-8 CASSPKGALGNQPQHF TGTGCCAGCAGCCCCAAGGGAGCCCTAGGCAATCAGCCCCAGCATTTT
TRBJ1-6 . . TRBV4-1 CASSQDVGVLYSPLHF TGCGCCAGCAGCCAAGATGTAGGGGTTTTATATTCACCCCTCCACTTT
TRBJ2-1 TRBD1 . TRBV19 CASRGTVNEQFF TGTGCCAGTAGGGGGACAGTCAATGAGCAGTTCTTC
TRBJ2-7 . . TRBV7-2 CASSPSGWSSYEQYF TGTGCCAGCAGCCCTAGTGGATGGAGCTCCTACGAGCAGTACTTC
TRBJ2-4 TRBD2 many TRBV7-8 CASSELAGGVAKNIQYF TGTGCCAGCAGCGAACTAGCGGGGGGAGTAGCCAAAAACATTCAGTACTTC
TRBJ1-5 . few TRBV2 CASSEGNQPQHF TGTGCCAGCAGTGAAGGCAATCAGCCCCAGCATTTT
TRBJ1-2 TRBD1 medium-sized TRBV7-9 CASSNIVGTGLGYGYTF TGTGCCAGCAGCAACATCGTCGGGACAGGGCTAGGCTATGGCTACACCTTC
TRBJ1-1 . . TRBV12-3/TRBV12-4 CASTTSRANTEAFF TGTGCCAGCACAACATCGAGGGCGAACACTGAAGCTTTCTTT
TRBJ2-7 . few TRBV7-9 CASSLVSGNEQYF TGTGCCAGCAGCTTAGTTTCTGGGAACGAGCAGTACTTC
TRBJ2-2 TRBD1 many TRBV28 CASSHRGAGELFF TGTGCCAGCAGTCACAGGGGTGCCGGGGAGCTGTTTTTT
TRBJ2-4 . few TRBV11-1 CASSFGTGAKNIQYF TGTGCCAGCAGCTTTGGGACCGGAGCCAAAAACATTCAGTACTTC
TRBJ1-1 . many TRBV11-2 CASQGGAGTEAFF TGTGCCAGCCAGGGAGGGGCGGGTACTGAAGCTTTCTTT
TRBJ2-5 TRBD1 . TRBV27 CASSFTGTGGETQYF TGTGCCAGCAGTTTTACCGGGACAGGGGGTGAGACCCAGTACTTC
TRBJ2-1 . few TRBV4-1 CASSPHWPSRGEQFF TGCGCCAGCAGCCCTCATTGGCCCTCCCGAGGTGAGCAGTTCTTC
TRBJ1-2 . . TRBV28 CASSFPQGYYGYTF TGTGCCAGCAGTTTTCCGCAGGGGTACTATGGCTACACCTTC
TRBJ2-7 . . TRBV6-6 CASSYSESTGEQYF TGTGCCAGCAGTTACTCTGAATCGACAGGCGAGCAGTACTTC
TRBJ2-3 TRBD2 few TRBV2 CASSVLAGDTQYF TGTGCCAGCAGTGTTCTAGCGGGAGATACGCAGTATTTT
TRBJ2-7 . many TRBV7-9 CASKSGLSYEQYF TGTGCCAGCAAAAGCGGTCTCTCCTACGAGCAGTACTTC
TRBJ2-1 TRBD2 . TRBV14 CASSPGLAGGEQFF TGTGCCAGCAGCCCGGGACTAGCGGGGGGGGAGCAGTTCTTC
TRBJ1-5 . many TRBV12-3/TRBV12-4 CASSSFLSLLNQPQHF TGTGCCAGCAGTTCGTTCTTGTCCCTTCTCAATCAGCCCCAGCATTTT
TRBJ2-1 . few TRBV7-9 CASSLRDLSNEQFF TGTGCCAGCAGCTTAAGAGATCTTAGCAATGAGCAGTTCTTC
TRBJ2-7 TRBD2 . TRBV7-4 CASSFGAGGTYEQYF TGTGCCAGCAGCTTTGGTGCGGGGGGGACCTACGAGCAGTACTTC
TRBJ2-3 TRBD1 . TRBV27 CASSPVDRGHTDTQYF TGTGCCAGCAGTCCGGTGGACAGGGGGCATACAGATACGCAGTATTTT
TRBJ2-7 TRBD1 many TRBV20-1 CSARDWDRSSYEQYF TGCAGTGCTAGAGATTGGGACAGGAGCTCCTACGAGCAGTACTTC
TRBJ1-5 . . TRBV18 CASSPPGYQDQHF TGTGCCAGCTCACCACCGGGGTATCAGGACCAGCATTTT
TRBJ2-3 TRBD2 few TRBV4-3 CASSPGGSGRAFGDTQYF TGCGCCAGCAGCCCCGGGGGGAGCGGGAGGGCCTTTGGAGATACGCAGTATTTT
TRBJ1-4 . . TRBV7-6 CASSSGRLDEKLFF TGTGCCAGCAGCTCGGGACGGTTAGATGAGAAACTGTTTTTT
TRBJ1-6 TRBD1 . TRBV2 CASSDGTGYNSPLHF TGTGCCAGCAGTGACGGGACAGGCTATAATTCACCCCTCCACTTT
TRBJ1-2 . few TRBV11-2 CASSAPDRRHGYTF TGTGCCAGCAGCGCACCGGACCGGCGCCATGGCTACACCTTC
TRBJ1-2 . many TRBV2 CASKAGTSYGYTF TGTGCCAGCAAGGCAGGGACCTCTTATGGCTACACCTTC
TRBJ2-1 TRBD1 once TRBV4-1 CASSWTGDSYNEQFF TGCGCCAGCAGCTGGACAGGGGACTCCTACAATGAGCAGTTCTTC
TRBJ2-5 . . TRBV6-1 CASSEAAVSQETQYF TGTGCCAGCAGTGAAGCTGCCGTCTCCCAAGAGACCCAGTACTTC
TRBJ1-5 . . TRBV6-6 CASSYSDSGDQPQHF TGTGCCAGCAGTTACTCGGACAGCGGCGATCAGCCCCAGCATTTT
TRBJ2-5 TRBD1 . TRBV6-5 CASSYLTGSQETQYF TGTGCCAGCAGTTACTTGACAGGGAGTCAAGAGACCCAGTACTTC
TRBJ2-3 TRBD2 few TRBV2 CASKAGGLSTDTQYF TGTGCCAGCAAAGCGGGGGGGCTATCTACAGATACGCAGTATTTT
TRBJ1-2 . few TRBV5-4 CASSLEGGRALNGYTF TGTGCCAGCAGCTTGGAAGGGGGTAGAGCTCTAAATGGCTACACCTTC
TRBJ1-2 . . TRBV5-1 CASSLAPPNYGYTF TGCGCCAGCAGCTTGGCCCCCCCTAACTATGGCTACACCTTC
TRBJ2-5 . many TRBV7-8 CASSLISRVAYYQETQYF TGTGCCAGCAGCCTCATTTCGCGGGTAGCGTACTACCAAGAGACCCAGTACTTC
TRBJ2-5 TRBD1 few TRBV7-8 CASSSQGLKETQYF TGTGCCAGCAGCTCACAGGGGTTAAAGGAGACCCAGTACTTC
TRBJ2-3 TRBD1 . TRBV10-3 CAIRLDRENTQYF TGTGCCATCAGGCTAGACAGGGAAAATACGCAGTATTTT
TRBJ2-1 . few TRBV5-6 CASSLGTLVFYNEQFF TGTGCCAGCAGCTTAGGGACTCTCGTCTTCTACAATGAGCAGTTCTTC
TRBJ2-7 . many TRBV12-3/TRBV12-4 CASTPIGASYEQYF TGTGCCAGCACCCCAATAGGCGCATCCTACGAGCAGTACTTC
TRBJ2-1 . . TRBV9 CASSPPLGVHEQFF TGTGCCAGCAGCCCCCCCTTGGGGGTCCATGAGCAGTTCTTC
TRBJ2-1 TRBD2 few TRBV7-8 CASSLRYEVGLASNEQFF TGTGCCAGCAGCTTACGTTACGAGGTAGGACTAGCTAGCAATGAGCAGTTCTTC
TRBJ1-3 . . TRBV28 CASSFPGGGNTIYF TGTGCCAGCAGTTTTCCGGGGGGTGGAAACACCATATATTTT
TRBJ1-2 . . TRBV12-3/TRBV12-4 CASSPTRAGAGGYTF TGTGCCAGCAGCCCGACCAGGGCAGGGGCGGGGGGCTACACCTTC
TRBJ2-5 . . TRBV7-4 CASSPDPGPSGETQYF TGTGCCAGCAGCCCCGACCCCGGGCCGAGCGGAGAGACCCAGTACTTC
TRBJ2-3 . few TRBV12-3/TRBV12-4 CASSLSGGPVSDTQYF TGTGCCAGCAGTTTAAGTGGAGGGCCCGTTTCGGATACGCAGTATTTT
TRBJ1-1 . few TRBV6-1 CASSATLNTEAFF TGTGCCAGCAGCGCGACCTTGAACACTGAAGCTTTCTTT